The following is a T cell receptor beta chain sequence with its context. The protocol was immunoSEQ multiplex PCR, while the TCRdb copy is restricted to in-frame clones and leaves out a portion. This table holds over 350,000 clones, approximately 86% found once. The sample is drawn from a study of Ad26.COV2.S vaccination and SARS-CoV-2 variants. V was trimmed by 4 bases and J by 2 bases, leaving 11 bases between them. The CDR3 consists of 14 residues. Germline CDR1 is SGHDT and CDR2 is YYEEEE. Indicated treatment: around 19 received Ad26.COV2.S at low or high dose, single or two shots; 5 received placebo; per-sample allocation not given. Sampling was performed 63 days after the first vaccine or placebo injection. Participants' vaccine, an Ad26 vector, delivered Wuhan-strain SARS-CoV-2 spike.

The chain combines TRBV5-6 with TRBJ2-3; D unclear. The origin of this receptor is a person aged 18-65 years who received the Ad26.COV2.S COVID-19 vaccine or a placebo. The specimen comprised peripheral blood, sampled in a trial of Ad26.COV2.S vaccine versus placebo. The CDR3 bases are TGTGCCAGCAGCACCGTGCGGTACACAGATACGCAGTATTTT. This codes for CASSTVRYTDTQYF.